The clone carrying this T cell receptor beta chain was observed a few times. The antigen remains undetermined. Germline trimming cut 5 bases from V and 1 base from J; bases unmatched to any gene: 10. Germline CDR1 SGHAT, CDR2 FQNNGV. This CDR3 spans 18 amino acids. This sample was taken from a study of response to subunit inactivated influenza vaccine. Study outcomes and limitations: The authors suggested that few new T cells are recruited per seasonal influenza vaccination.

Each CDR3 protein gets one entry after TCRdb re-called the RT-PCR reads with MiXCR. The sample lists hundreds of thousands of distinct CDR3 sequences, around 15% seen once, with 7.5% to 9% in the top ten. The rearrangement links TRBV11-2 to TRBJ2-6; the match to TRBD1 covers 8 bases. The clonotype comes from a man aged 50 to 60 who received an inactivated influenza vaccine. The input for sequencing was PBMCs from blood, taken about 14 days before vaccination. DNA of the CDR3: TGTGCCAGCAGCCCCGCCAGGGGGCATTGGTCTGGGGCCAACGTCCTGACTTTC. This encodes CASSPARGHWSGANVLTF.